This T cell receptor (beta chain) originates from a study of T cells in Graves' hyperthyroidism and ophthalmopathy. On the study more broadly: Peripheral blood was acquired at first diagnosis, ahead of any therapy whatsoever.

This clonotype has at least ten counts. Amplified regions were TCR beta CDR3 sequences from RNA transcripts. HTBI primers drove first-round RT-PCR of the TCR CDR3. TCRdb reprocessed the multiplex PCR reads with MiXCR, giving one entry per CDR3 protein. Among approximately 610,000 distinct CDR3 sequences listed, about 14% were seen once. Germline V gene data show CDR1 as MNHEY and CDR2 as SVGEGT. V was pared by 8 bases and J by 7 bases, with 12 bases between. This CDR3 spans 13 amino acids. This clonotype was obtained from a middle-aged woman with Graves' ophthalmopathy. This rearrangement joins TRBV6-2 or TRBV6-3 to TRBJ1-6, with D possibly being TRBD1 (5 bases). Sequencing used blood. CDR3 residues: CASLGTLNSPLHF. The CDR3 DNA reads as TGTGCCAGCCTAGGGACCTTAAATTCACCCCTCCACTTT.